These 22 T cell receptor beta chains originate from one sample sequenced in a study of tissue T cells after allogeneic stem cell transplantation. Indicated time point: mouse harvest day 7 after allogeneic transplant. Mouse grafts combined 10^7 T-cell-depleted bone marrow cells with 10^6 splenic CD5+ T cells. TCRdb's table, derived via immunoSEQ multiplex PCR, lists solely in-frame clones and lacks some. There are about 5,800 clones in the sample; over 40% occur only once, and roughly 3% lies in the top ten. Sequencing used skin. Receptor source: a female BALB/c mouse given C57BL/6 T cells with graft-versus-host disease after an allogeneic hematopoietic cell transplant.

Worth noting for this clone: All gene names here are mouse names. The read gets to within 1 residue of the CDR3 end, and the germline J gene fills in the rest. V is TRBV31 and J is TRBJ1-1; D is perhaps TRBD1 (5 bases). V was clipped by 0 bases and J by 4 bases, with 12 bases between them. CDR3 size: 14 residues. Germline CDR1 reads GKSSPN; CDR2 reads SITVG. CDR3 residues: CAWSLGGAGTEVFF. CDR3 DNA, as far as it was read: TGTGCCTGGAGTCTAGGAGGGGCGGGCACAGAAGTCTTC. The entire variable domain, with the rest obtained from reference TRBV31 and TRBJ1-1, is as follows: AQTIHQWPVAEIKAVGSPLSLGCTIKGKSSPNLYWYWQATGGTLQQLFYSITVGQVESVVQLNLSASRPKDDQFILSTEKLLLSHSGFYLCAWSLGGAGTEVFFGKGTRLTVV.

A note on this clone: Genes and germline come from the mouse. The read terminates 1 residue before the CDR3 end, so the remaining end is supplied by the germline J gene. This rearrangement joins TRBV2 to TRBJ2-7; TRBD1 matches at 7 bases. V shed 4 bases and J 0 bases; nucleotides not matched to a gene: 6. The CDR3 has 15 amino acids. The germline CDR1 and CDR2 sequences are LGHNA and YSYQKL. Incomplete CDR3 DNA: TGTGCCAGCAGCCCGACAGGGCCCAGCTCCTATGAACAGTAC. Translating gives CASSPTGPSSYEQY. The full CDR3 protein is CASSPTGPSSYEQYF.

Comment on this clone: Genes and germline are mouse. The read ends 1 residue before the CDR3 terminus; that terminus is restored from the germline J gene. The chain recombines TRBV3 with TRBJ2-7; D possibly corresponds to TRBD2 (6 bases). The CDR3 totals 14 residues. Germline CDR1 reads SNHLY; CDR2 reads FYNGKV (reference sequence). Trimming removed 0 bases at V and 4 bases at J, with 10 bases between. Partial CDR3 DNA: TGTGCCAGCAGCTTAGCGCTCTGGGGTTATGAACAGTAC. This codes for CASSLALWGYEQY. The complete CDR3 reads CASSLALWGYEQYF.

On this clone: Gene names denote mouse genes. Read sequence stops 1 residue before the CDR3 end, and the germline J gene provides the missing end. This sequence joins TRBV26 and TRBJ1-3; D remains unclear. Trimming took 8 bases from V and 0 from J, leaving 14 bases between them. Germline CDR1 reads KGHPV; CDR2 reads FQNQEV (reference sequence). The CDR3 length is 15 residues. The sequenced CDR3 bases are TGTGCCAGCGCGCTCGACGGATCTTCTGGAAATACGCTCTAT. It translates to CASALDGSSGNTLY. The CDR3 in its entirety is CASALDGSSGNTLYF.

Remarks on this clone: Mouse gene names apply. The read halts 1 residue ahead of the CDR3 end, with the missing end drawn from the germline J gene. The chain employs TRBV26 and TRBJ2-7, with D unresolved. The CDR3 consists of 13 residues. V lost 2 bases, J lost 2 bases, and 7 bases lay in between. The V gene's germline CDR1 is KGHPV and CDR2 FQNQEV (reference sequence). The part of the CDR3 DNA that was read is TGTGCCAGCAGTCTGCACAAAACCTATGAACAGTAC. Translating it yields CASSLHKTYEQY. The CDR3 in its entirety is CASSLHKTYEQYF.

In the case of this clone: The gene names here belong to mouse. Read data end 1 residue before the CDR3 end; the end is taken from the germline J gene. The chain recombines TRBV13-1 with TRBJ1-2, with D possibly TRBD1 on 6 matching bases. The CDR3 extends over 14 amino acids. V shed 2 bases and J shed 3 bases, with 11 bases lying between them. CDR1 is NSHNY, CDR2 SYGAGN, per germline. Partial CDR3 DNA: TGTGCCAGCAGTGAGGGGGGGGGCGACTCCGACTACACC. Protein: CASSEGGGDSDYT. The full CDR3 sequence reads CASSEGGGDSDYTF.

In regard to this clone: Gene and germline names: mouse. The part of the CDR3 DNA that was read is TGTGCCAGCTCTCTTACAGGGGCCGCAAACACAGAAGTCTTC. This sequence encodes CASSLTGAANTEVF. The full CDR3 is CASSLTGAANTEVFF. The chain carries TRBV12-2 and TRBJ1-1, with 7 nucleotides matching TRBD1. The CDR3 extends 1 residue past the end of the read, so its final part is completed from the germline J gene. Looked up from germline, CDR1 is SGHLS and CDR2 is HYDKME. Losses at the gene ends were 1 base for V and 0 bases for J; bases not matched to a gene: 4. The CDR3 totals 15 residues.

In the case of this clone: Each gene name is a mouse one. The CDR3 is cut off 1 residue early in the read; its end comes from the germline J gene. This chain connects TRBV3 to TRBJ1-2; D remains unclear. Germline V gives CDR1 SNHLY, CDR2 FYNGKV (reference sequence). V dropped 4 bases and J dropped 0 bases, with 9 bases sitting between them. The CDR3 covers 14 residues. The CDR3 loop reads CASSSLAANSDYTF. The CDR3 DNA, read in part, is TGTGCCAGCAGCTCCCTCGCGGCAAACTCCGACTACACC.

This clone ranks as large. The gene names given are mouse names. The read stops 1 residue short of the end of the CDR3; the missing end is completed from the germline J gene. This chain connects TRBV17 to TRBJ2-3, with D uncertain. This CDR3 has 15 residues. Trimming removed 3 bases from V and 0 bases from J, with 10 bases in between. Germline V CDR1 and CDR2: MNHDT, YYDKIL. CDR3 DNA, as far as it was read: TGTGCTAGCAGTAGGGGCAGGTCTAGTGCAGAAACGCTGTAT. It specifies CASSRGRSSAETLY. The CDR3 in its entirety is CASSRGRSSAETLYF. The entire variable domain, with the rest obtained from reference TRBV17 and TRBJ2-3, is as follows: DTTVKQNPRYKLARVGKPVNLICSQTMNHDTMYWYQKKPNQAPKLLLFYYDKILNREADTFEKFQSSRPNNSFCSLYIGSAGLEYSAMYLCASSRGRSSAETLYFGSGTRLTVL.

In its sample, this clone is medium-sized. The gene names given are mouse names. The read ends 1 residue early relative to the CDR3; the germline J gene fills the gap. V is TRBV4 and J is TRBJ2-7, with 10 bases matching TRBD2. With V trimmed by 3 bases and J by 5 bases, 4 bases remained unmatched. The CDR3 totals 14 residues. The germline V gene has CDR1 LGHDT and CDR2 YNNKQL (reference sequence). The sequenced part of the CDR3 DNA is TGTGCCAGCAGCTATGCTGGGGGGGCCAATGAACAGTAC. Its translation is CASSYAGGANEQY. The entire CDR3 protein is CASSYAGGANEQYF.

This clone has more than one count but fewer than ten. Mouse gene names apply. The read gets to within 1 residue of the CDR3 end, and the germline J gene fills in the rest. This chain connects TRBV17 to TRBJ1-5; D might be TRBD1 (5 bases). V lost 4 bases, J lost 0 bases, and 7 bases lay in between. CDR3 length: 14 amino acids. Germline CDR1 MNHDT, CDR2 YYDKIL. The sequenced part of the CDR3 DNA is TGTGCTAGCAGTACGGACATTAACAACCAGGCTCCGCTT. Translating it yields CASSTDINNQAPL. The CDR3 as a whole reads CASSTDINNQAPLF. Full variable domain (outside the CDR3, taken from reference TRBV17 and TRBJ1-5): DTTVKQNPRYKLARVGKPVNLICSQTMNHDTMYWYQKKPNQAPKLLLFYYDKILNREADTFEKFQSSRPNNSFCSLYIGSAGLEYSAMYLCASSTDINNQAPLFGEGTRLSVL.

There are a few counts of this clone. The genes and germline here are from mouse. The CDR3 end falls 1 residue outside the read, so it is completed with the germline J gene. The chain joins TRBV3 to TRBJ2-2; 7 nucleotides match TRBD2. CDR3 length equals 16 residues. CDR1 and CDR2 (germline): SNHLY, FYNGKV (reference sequence). The V and J ends lost 5 bases and 0 bases, in that order; junction bases with no gene match: 6. The CDR3 loop is CASSPAGTANTGQLYF. CDR3 DNA (partial): TGTGCCAGCAGCCCCGCCGGGACTGCAAACACCGGGCAGCTCTAC.

Comments on this clone: Each gene name is a mouse one. The read stops 1 residue short of the end of the CDR3; the missing end is completed from the germline J gene. The genes are TRBV26 and TRBJ2-2, with a weak D call TRBD1 (5 bases). The CDR3 length is 15 residues. V was cut by 6 bases and J by 0 bases, with 11 bases left in between. CDR1 and CDR2 from the germline V gene are KGHPV and FQNQEV (reference sequence). The CDR3 spells CASRRTGANTGQLYF. CDR3 DNA, as far as it was read: TGTGCCAGCAGACGCACAGGAGCAAACACCGGGCAGCTCTAC.

Of note for this clone: The listed genes are named as in mouse. From the germline J gene comes the end of the CDR3, since the read stops 1 residue before it. This sequence joins TRBV26 and TRBJ2-7, with 13 bases aligning to TRBD2. V lost 4 bases to trimming and J lost 7 bases; unmatched junction nucleotides: 4. The length of the CDR3 is 14 residues. Germline V lookup: CDR1 KGHPV, CDR2 FQNQEV (reference sequence). The DNA read from the CDR3 is TGTGCCAGCAGTCGGACTGGGGGGGCGTTAGAACAGTAC. Encoded protein: CASSRTGGALEQY. The entire CDR3 sequence reads CASSRTGGALEQYF.

On this clone: Here the gene names and germline are mouse. Read sequence stops 1 residue before the CDR3 end, and the germline J gene provides the missing end. This chain links TRBV23 with TRBJ1-2. Germline V gives CDR1 KGHTA, CDR2 FQNQQP. This CDR3 has 15 amino acids. CDR3 residues: CSSSQSLGVNSDYTF. The sequenced CDR3 bases are TGCTCCAGCAGTCAATCCCTGGGGGTTAACTCCGACTACACC.

On this clone: Mouse gene names apply. The CDR3 goes on 1 residue after the read ends, and that part is filled in from the germline J gene. The chain has TRBV26 and TRBJ1-6; a weak D match, TRBD1 (6 bases). TRBJ1-6 is designated an ORF whose function remains uncertain. Germline assignment: CDR1 KGHPV and CDR2 FQNQEV (reference sequence). V lost 4 bases, J lost 0 bases, and 7 bases lay in between. The CDR3 is 15 amino acids. The part of the CDR3 DNA that was read is TGTGCCAGCAGTCCACAGGGTTCCTATAATTCGCCCCTCTAC. Translation: CASSPQGSYNSPLY. The whole CDR3 is CASSPQGSYNSPLYF.

Details on this clone: Genes here carry mouse names. The observed sequence ends 1 residue before the CDR3 terminus, with the missing tail filled in from the germline J gene. The V call is TRBV20, the J call TRBJ2-5; the D call may be TRBD1 or TRBD2 (7 bases each). This CDR3 has 14 amino acids. Trimming pared 0 bases from V and 8 bases from J, leaving 15 bases between. Germline assignment: CDR1 GFQATS and CDR2 STVNSAI. Partial CDR3 DNA: TGTGGTGCTAGGGATCAGGGGGGGGATGGCACCCAGTAC. It is translated as CGARDQGGDGTQY. Given in full, the CDR3 is CGARDQGGDGTQYF.

Points on this clone: The listed genes are named as in mouse. The CDR3 extends 1 residue past the end of the read, so its final part is completed from the germline J gene. The chain has TRBV26 and TRBJ2-2; D uncertain. The germline V gene encodes CDR1 KGHPV and CDR2 FQNQEV (reference sequence). The length of the CDR3 is 14 residues. V shed 6 bases and J shed 0 bases, with 8 bases lying between them. Incomplete CDR3 DNA: TGTGCCAGCAGCGACAAAACAAACACCGGGCAGCTCTAC. Residues: CASSDKTNTGQLY. The complete CDR3 protein is CASSDKTNTGQLYF.

This clone was counted a few times. The genes and germline here are from mouse. The read ends 1 residue early relative to the CDR3; the germline J gene fills the gap. The rearrangement joins TRBV26 to TRBJ2-7, with D unclear. This CDR3 spans 11 amino acids. V was pared by 0 bases and J by 3 bases, with 0 bases between. The germline gives CDR1 KGHPV, CDR2 FQNQEV (reference sequence). This CDR3 reads CASSLSYEQYF. Partial CDR3 DNA: TGTGCCAGCAGTCTGTCCTATGAACAGTAC.

On this clone: Genes here carry mouse names. The read terminates 1 residue ahead of where the CDR3 ends, so the germline J gene completes it. V is TRBV23 and J is TRBJ2-7; the table assigns TRBD1, which was not confirmed against the DNA. Germline values: CDR1 KGHTA, CDR2 FQNQQP. The CDR3 covers 16 residues. The CDR3 protein is CSSSQSTRGSSYEQYF. Partial CDR3 DNA: TGCTCCAGCAGTCAATCGACAAGGGGGAGCTCCTATGAACAGTAC.

This clone has only a few counts. The germline and genes are mouse ones. The CDR3 end lies 1 residue beyond the end of the read and is filled in from the germline J gene. The rearrangement uses TRBV26 and TRBJ2-5, with a tentative D call TRBD1 (5 bases). CDR3 length: 13 residues. V lost 4 bases, J lost 4 bases, and 9 bases lay in between. The germline CDR1 and CDR2 sequences are KGHPV and FQNQEV (reference sequence). The CDR3 loop reads CASSPTEEDTQYF. The CDR3 DNA, read in part, is TGTGCCAGCAGTCCGACAGAAGAAGACACCCAGTAC. The full variable domain, its missing parts supplied by reference TRBV26 and TRBJ2-5, is NSKVIQTPRYLVKGQGQKAKMRCIPEKGHPVVFWYQQNKNNEFKFLINFQNQEVLQQIDMTEKRFSAECPSNSPCSLEIQSSEAGDSALYLCASSPTEEDTQYFGPGTRLLVL.

In its sample, this clone is large. Gene and germline names: mouse. The sequenced fragment ends 1 residue before the CDR3 boundary, so the rest is inferred from the germline J gene. This sequence joins TRBV3 and TRBJ2-1; 8 bases map to TRBD1. Germline V gene lookup returns CDR1 SNHLY and CDR2 FYNGKV (reference sequence). This CDR3 comprises 16 residues. V lost 1 base and J lost 1; bases outside the gene matches: 3. Incomplete CDR3 DNA: TGTGCCAGCAGCTTAGGGACAGGGAAGAACTATGCTGAGCAGTTC. It is translated as CASSLGTGKNYAEQF. The entire CDR3 reads CASSLGTGKNYAEQFF. The full variable domain, completed using reference TRBV3 and TRBJ2-1, is GPKVLQIPSHQIIDMGQMVTLNCDPVSNHLYFYWYKQILGQQMEFLVNFYNGKVMEKSKLFKDQFSVERPDGSYFTLKIQPTALEDSAVYFCASSLGTGKNYAEQFFGPGTRLTVL.